Listed here are 29 T cell receptor beta chains from one sample, sequenced in a study of CXCR3-negative and CXCR3-positive naive CD8 T cells (dated by TCRdb to the late 2010s). Sequencer: NextSeq 550. The Human TCR Profiling Kit (MiLaboratory) was used to prepare UMI-labeled 5' RACE TRB cDNA libraries. TCRdb reprocessed the public reads and reports one entry per CDR3 protein sequence, without DNA. The sample table holds tens of thousands of distinct CDR3 sequences. Roughly 1.1% of the sample lies in the top ten. The source material was naive CXCR3- CD8+ T cells from blood. In the paper's terms, the cell subset or site label means: CD45RO-CCR7+CD27+CD95- naive CD8+ T cells lacking CXCR3 (TNR3-). The source is a human donor in good health. Some clones in this sample may be carry-over from other donors' samples.

The rearrangement uses TRBV29-1 and TRBJ1-4; TCRdb names TRBD1, which stays unverified in the absence of DNA. The CDR3 length is 14 residues. Germline lookup yields CDR1 SQVTM and CDR2 ANQGSEA. CDR3 sequence: CSVEHQTGGEKLFF.

The CDR3 reads CASSPGGINEQFF. The V and J genes are TRBV7-6 and TRBJ2-1; the TRBD2 assignment by TCRdb is unverifiable without DNA. There are 13 residues in the CDR3. Germline-derived CDR1 and CDR2 are SGHVS and FNYEAQ.

This chain connects TRBV29-1 to TRBJ2-7. The length of the CDR3 is 13 residues. The germline V gene encodes CDR1 SQVTM and CDR2 ANQGSEA. CDR3 amino acids: CSVVWRDSYEQYF.

V is TRBV11-2 and J is TRBJ2-1. The CDR3 is 17 amino acids. Germline V gives CDR1 SGHAT, CDR2 FQNNGV. The CDR3 is CASSLDTSGSSYNEQFF.

The chain has TRBV27 and TRBJ1-5; TCRdb names TRBD1, which stays unverified in the absence of DNA. This CDR3 is 16 amino acids long. Germline loops: CDR1 MNHEY, CDR2 SMNVEV (reference sequence). CDR3 protein: CASNPTGEGGNQPQHF.

This chain links TRBV15 with TRBJ2-7. The CDR3 length is 11 residues. CDR1 is LNHNV and CDR2 is YYDKDF in the germline V gene (reference sequence). The CDR3 sequence: CATSRGYEQYF.

The J gene is TRBJ2-7, the V gene TRBV29-1; TCRdb outputs TRBD1, but without DNA this stays unchecked. The CDR3 is 13 residues long. Germline-derived CDR1 and CDR2 are SQVTM and ANQGSEA. This chain's CDR3 is CSVDGQGIGEQYF.

V and J are TRBV7-9 and TRBJ1-1; no DNA is available, so the TRBD1 call from TCRdb remains unchecked. The length of the CDR3 is 15 residues. Germline loops: CDR1 SEHNR, CDR2 FQNEAQ (reference sequence). The CDR3 region is CASSPSDNRVTEAFF.

The rearrangement joins TRBV23-1 to TRBJ2-7; TCRdb gives TRBD1 as the D gene, but with no DNA this cannot be confirmed. TRBV23-1 is placed among ORFs of uncertain function. The CDR3 has 15 amino acids. The CDR3 loop reads CASSQPTGQGYEQYF.

The gene calls are TRBV29-1 and TRBJ1-4. This CDR3 has 13 amino acids. From germline, CDR1 is SQVTM and CDR2 ANQGSEA. CDR3 protein: CSVKDARGEKLFF.

The chain is built from TRBV6-4 and TRBJ2-1; TCRdb calls TRBD1, which cannot be checked without DNA. The CDR3 totals 16 residues. Germline V gene data show CDR1 as MRHNA and CDR2 as SNTAGT. The CDR3 region is CASSDGTGGSYNEQFF.

V is TRBV29-1 and J is TRBJ1-2; TCRdb designates TRBD1, a call that cannot be tested without DNA. From germline, CDR1 is SQVTM and CDR2 ANQGSEA. The CDR3 sequence is 13 residues long. The CDR3 sequence: CSVDFGRGGGYTF.

V is TRBV3-1 and J is TRBJ2-5; the D call of TRBD1 rests on TCRdb alone, since no DNA is present to check it. This CDR3 spans 15 amino acids. From germline, CDR1 is LGHDT and CDR2 YNNKEL (reference sequence). The CDR3 here is CASSTSGGMGETQYF.

The chain has TRBV5-6 and TRBJ2-3. The CDR3 covers 15 residues. Germline CDR1 is SGHDT and CDR2 is YYEEEE. The CDR3: CASSLTELSTDTQYF.

This chain links TRBV29-1 with TRBJ2-7. This CDR3 is built from 13 residues. Looked up from germline, CDR1 is SQVTM and CDR2 is ANQGSEA. The CDR3 protein is CSVDTGFPYEQYF.

The chain carries TRBV5-1 and TRBJ1-1; TCRdb's D call of TRBD1 is untestable without DNA. CDR3 length equals 18 residues. Looked up from germline, CDR1 is SGHRS and CDR2 is YFSETQ. Here the CDR3 reads CASSFGPPRNPMNTEAFF.

The rearrangement uses TRBV28 and TRBJ2-1; TCRdb reports TRBD1, a call that lacks DNA to check it against. Germline lookup yields CDR1 MDHEN and CDR2 SYDVKM. The CDR3 sequence is 14 residues long. The CDR3 reads CARRWAGGLREQFF. Full variable domain (rest looked up from reference TRBV28 and TRBJ2-1): DVKVTQSSRYLVKRTGEKVFLECVQDMDHENMFWYRQDPGLGLRLIYFSYDVKMKEKGDIPEGYSVSREKKERFSLILESASTNQTSMYLCARRWAGGLREQFFGPGTRLTVL.

The gene calls are TRBV12-3 or TRBV12-4 and TRBJ2-5; TCRdb selects TRBD2, and the lack of DNA leaves this call unchecked. The CDR3 is 18 residues long. Here the CDR3 reads CASSPGTSGGDFQETQYF.

The CDR3 here is CASSQVVRLAGETQYF. The genes are TRBV3-1 and TRBJ2-5; TCRdb lists TRBD2, though no DNA is available to test this call. The V gene's germline CDR1 is LGHDT and CDR2 YNNKEL (reference sequence). CDR3 size: 16 residues.

The gene calls are TRBV4-1 and TRBJ2-5; TCRdb lists TRBD2, though no DNA is available to test this call. Germline V gene lookup returns CDR1 MGHRA and CDR2 YSYEKL. The CDR3 is 12 amino acids. The CDR3 protein is CASSHLAGIQYF.

The chain recombines TRBV19 with TRBJ1-1. This CDR3 has 14 residues. CDR1 and CDR2 (germline): LNHDA, SQIVND (reference sequence). CDR3 residues: CASTTPYGNTEAFF.

V is TRBV7-8 and J is TRBJ2-3; TCRdb calls TRBD1, which cannot be checked without DNA. This CDR3 comprises 16 residues. Germline-derived CDR1 and CDR2 are SGHVS and FQNEAQ. CDR3 amino acids: CASIGMLGRRSDTQYF.

The chain combines TRBV6-6 with TRBJ2-5; TCRdb indicates TRBD1, and absent DNA this call remains unverified. This CDR3 is built from 15 residues. Germline V lookup: CDR1 MNHNY, CDR2 SVGAGI (reference sequence). The CDR3 protein is CASSFPGQGKETQYF.

The V and J genes are TRBV6-5 and TRBJ2-6. Germline CDR1 MNHEY, CDR2 SVGAGI. The CDR3 runs 14 residues. CDR3: CASKELLGANVLTF.

The V and J genes are TRBV6-5 and TRBJ2-7; the TCRdb D gene call, TRBD2, has no DNA to confirm it. Germline V lookup: CDR1 MNHEY, CDR2 SVGAGI. The CDR3 sequence is 16 residues long. The CDR3 reads CASSFDPGLADYEQYF.

The rearrangement links TRBV18 to TRBJ2-7; without DNA, the TCRdb call of TRBD1 cannot be checked. This CDR3 has 15 amino acids. Looked up from germline, CDR1 is KGHSH and CDR2 is LQKENI. CDR3 sequence: CASSPLEQGGYEQYF.

This sequence joins TRBV12-5 and TRBJ1-1; TCRdb designates TRBD1, a call that cannot be tested without DNA. The germline gives CDR1 LGHNT, CDR2 FRNRAP. This CDR3 is built from 13 residues. The CDR3 spells CASGSGSSNEAFF.

The J gene is TRBJ1-1, the V gene TRBV4-2; TCRdb's D call of TRBD1 is untestable without DNA. This CDR3 spans 18 amino acids. Germline CDR1 is LGHNA and CDR2 is YNFKEQ. This chain's CDR3 is CASSPVFDRAGKDTEAFF.

The chain joins TRBV7-9 to TRBJ1-1; TCRdb outputs TRBD1, but without DNA this stays unchecked. The CDR3 has 16 residues. CDR1 and CDR2 from the germline V gene are SEHNR and FQNEAQ (reference sequence). The CDR3 is CASSFSRGQGDTEAFF.